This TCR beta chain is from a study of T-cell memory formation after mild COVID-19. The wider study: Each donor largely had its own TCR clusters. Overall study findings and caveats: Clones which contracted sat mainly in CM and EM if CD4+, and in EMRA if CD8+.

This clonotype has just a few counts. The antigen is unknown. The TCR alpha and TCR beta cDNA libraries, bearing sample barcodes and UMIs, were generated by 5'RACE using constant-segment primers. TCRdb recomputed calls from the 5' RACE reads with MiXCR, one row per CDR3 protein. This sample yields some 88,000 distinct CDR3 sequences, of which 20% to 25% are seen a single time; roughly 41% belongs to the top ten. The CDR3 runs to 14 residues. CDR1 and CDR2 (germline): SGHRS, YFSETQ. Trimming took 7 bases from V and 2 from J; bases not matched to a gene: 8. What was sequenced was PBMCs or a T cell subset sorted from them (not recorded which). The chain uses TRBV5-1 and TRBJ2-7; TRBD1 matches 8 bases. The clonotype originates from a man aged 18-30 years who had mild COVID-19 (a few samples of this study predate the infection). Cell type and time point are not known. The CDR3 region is CASSVTGGAYEQYF. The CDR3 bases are TGCGCCAGCTCGGTCACAGGGGGTGCCTACGAGCAGTACTTC.